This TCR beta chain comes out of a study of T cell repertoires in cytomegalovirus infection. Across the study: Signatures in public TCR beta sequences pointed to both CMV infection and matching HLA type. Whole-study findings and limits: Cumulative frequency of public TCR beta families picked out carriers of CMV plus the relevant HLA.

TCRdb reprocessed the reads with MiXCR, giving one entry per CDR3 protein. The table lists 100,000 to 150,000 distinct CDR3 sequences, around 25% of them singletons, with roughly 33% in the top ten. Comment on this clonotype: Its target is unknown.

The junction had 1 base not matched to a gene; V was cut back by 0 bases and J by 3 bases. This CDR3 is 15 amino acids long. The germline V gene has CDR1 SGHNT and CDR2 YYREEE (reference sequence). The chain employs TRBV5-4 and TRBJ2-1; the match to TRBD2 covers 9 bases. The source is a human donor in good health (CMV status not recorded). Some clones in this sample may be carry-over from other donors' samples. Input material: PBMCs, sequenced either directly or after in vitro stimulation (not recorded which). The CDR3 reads CASSLATSGYNEQFF. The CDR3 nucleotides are TGTGCCAGCAGCTTGGCGACTAGCGGCTACAATGAGCAGTTCTTC. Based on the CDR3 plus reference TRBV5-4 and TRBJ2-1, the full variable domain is ETGVTQSPTHLIKTRGQQVTLRCSSQSGHNTVSWYQQALGQGPQFIFQYYREEENGRGNFPPRFSGLQFPNYSSELNVNALELDDSALYLCASSLATSGYNEQFFGPGTRLTVL.